This T cell receptor (beta chain) stems from a study of T cells in women clearing cervical HPV infection. For the study at large: Women with histologically confirmed HPV16-related CIN3 or worse, 2 with invasive cancer, served as cases. Only a few women had HLA typing results available. Broader study findings: Cases and controls were distinguished at AUC 0.83 by richness and V genes.

CDR1 LNHDA and CDR2 SQIVND come from the germline V gene (reference sequence). The CDR3 runs 14 residues. Some clones are missing from TCRdb's copy, which holds only in-frame ones; the method was immunoSEQ multiplex PCR. The sample shows some 24,000 clones, and 5% to 8.5% sits with its ten largest clones. Regarding this clone: Its target is unknown. The read ends 3 residues shy of where the CDR3 ends; the end is completed using the germline J gene.

The genes are TRBV19 and TRBJ1-1; TRBD1 might be the D (6 bases). The clonotype was recovered from a woman between 18 and 70 years old with a cervical HPV16 infection that either progressed to CIN3+ or cleared (not recorded which). The material sequenced was blood buffy coat. The CDR3 bases that were read are TGTGCCAGTAGTATTGGGGGCTCGTATCTAGAA. As protein: CASSIGGSYLE. The full CDR3 is CASSIGGSYLEAFF.